This T cell receptor beta chain is from a study of cytomegalovirus exposure and HLA in healthy donors. Findings and caveats of the study: Earlier analysis found most TCR beta V segments productive about 90% or about 30% of the time. Later analysis showed TCR association rates varying by HLA locus, highest for DRB1 and lowest for HLA-C.

Trimming shortened V by 1 base and J by 3 bases, and 13 bases separated the two germline ends. The V gene's germline CDR1 is KGHSH and CDR2 LQKENI. The CDR3 totals 16 residues. 60 Vbeta and 13 Jbeta primers were used in PCR. Here immunoSEQ multiplex PCR was the method, and the copy in TCRdb shows in-frame clones only, minus some. The sample lists roughly 180,000 clones, around 72% occurring once. Remarks on this clone: The antigen remains undetermined.

The chain joins TRBV18 to TRBJ1-3; D is undetermined. What was sequenced was PBMCs. The sequence came from a female donor in good health and CMV-seronegative. This CDR3 is CASSPRDGALGNTIYF. The CDR3 DNA follows: TGTGCCAGCTCACCACGTGACGGAGCTCTTGGAAACACCATATATTTT.